The next 27 T cell receptor beta chains were all read from a single sample in a study of blood T cell repertoires in COVID-19. Clones were read by immunoSEQ multiplex PCR, and TCRdb kept only the in-frame ones, dropping some. The table records about 140,000 clones, around 90% of them present only once. Material: peripheral blood. Receptors were obtained from a man between 65 and 85 years old with acute or convalescent COVID-19.

The rearrangement links TRBV5-1 to TRBJ1-4; no reliable D call. Germline V gene sequence: CDR1 SGHRS, CDR2 YFSETQ. V was trimmed by 4 bases and J by 0 bases, leaving 10 bases between them. The CDR3 totals 15 residues. In DNA, the CDR3 is TGCGCCAGCAGCCTAGTGACCACAACTAATGAAAAACTGTTTTTT. It is translated as CASSLVTTTNEKLFF.

V is TRBV6-6 and J is TRBJ1-5, with 7 bases identical to TRBD1. The germline V gene encodes CDR1 MNHNY and CDR2 SVGAGI (reference sequence). V gave up 8 bases and J gave up 7 bases; unmatched junction bases: 8. The length of the CDR3 is 13 residues. The DNA of the CDR3 is TGTGCCAGCGGGGGACAGATGCACCAGCCCCAGCATTTT. It specifies CASGGQMHQPQHF.

This clone was counted once. The DNA of the CDR3 is TGTGCCAGCAGTTCGACAGGAGTGGGTACTGGGTACGAGCAGTACTTC. As protein: CASSSTGVGTGYEQYF. The V and J genes are TRBV28 and TRBJ2-7; D may be TRBD1 (6 bases). CDR1 is MDHEN and CDR2 is SYDVKM in the germline V gene. Trimming left V 4 bases short and J 4 bases short, with 20 bases between. The CDR3 has 16 amino acids.

The CDR3 region is CASGPPNIWATGELFF. CDR3 DNA sequence: TGTGCTAGTGGTCCCCCTAACATTTGGGCAACCGGGGAGCTGTTTTTT. The chain combines TRBV12-5 with TRBJ2-2; D not resolved. V lost 5 bases, J lost 5 bases, and 18 bases lay in between. The CDR3 is 16 amino acids. Germline V gene lookup returns CDR1 LGHNT and CDR2 FRNRAP. Full variable domain (outside the CDR3, taken from reference TRBV12-5 and TRBJ2-2): DARVTQTPRHKVTEMGQEVTMRCQPILGHNTVFWYRQTMMQGLELLAYFRNRAPLDDSGMPKDRFSAEMPDATLATLKIQPSEPRDSAVYFCASGPPNIWATGELFFGEGSRLTVL.

V is TRBV12-3 or TRBV12-4 and J is TRBJ2-7; D is possibly TRBD2 (7 bases). Trimming removed 1 base at V and 6 bases at J, with 10 bases between. CDR3 length: 13 amino acids. CDR3 nucleotide sequence: TGTGCCAGCAGTTTAGAGGGAGGGGGCGAGCAGTACTTC. This sequence encodes CASSLEGGGEQYF.

The chain employs TRBV12-1 and TRBJ1-5; the table names TRBD1, a call not compared with the DNA. TRBV12-1 is deemed a pseudogene. The CDR3 sequence is 15 residues long. The CDR3, as DNA: TGTGCCAGCAGCCCGCGGACAGGGAGCAATCAGCCCCAGCATTTT. As protein: CASSPRTGSNQPQHF.

CDR3 bases: TGTGCCACCAGTGAACCCGACAGCCGCGTCGGCACAGATACGCAGTATTTT. Translation gives CATSEPDSRVGTDTQYF. This rearrangement joins TRBV24-1 to TRBJ2-3; tentatively, D is TRBD1 (5 bases). Trimming took 4 bases from V and 1 from J, leaving 17 bases between them. Germline V CDR1 and CDR2: KGHDR, SFDVKD. The CDR3 consists of 17 residues.

CDR3 sequence reads: CASRTGFGYEQYF. CDR3 bases: TGTGCCAGCAGGACAGGGTTCGGCTACGAGCAGTACTTC. V gene TRBV28 combines with J gene TRBJ2-7; 7 nucleotides agree with TRBD1. The CDR3 has 13 amino acids. Germline V gene lookup returns CDR1 MDHEN and CDR2 SYDVKM. Trimming removed 6 bases from V and 3 bases from J; junction bases left unmatched: 5.

The chain couples TRBV11-2 to TRBJ2-3; TRBD1 aligns across 7 bases. This CDR3 region has 18 residues. The germline CDR1 and CDR2 sequences are SGHAT and FQNNGV. J lost 2 bases, V lost 4 bases, and 15 bases had no gene match. The CDR3 DNA follows: TGTGCCAGCAGCTCTCCAGGGGGAAGTAGCGATAACACAGATACGCAGTATTTT. Translation: CASSSPGGSSDNTDTQYF.

The chain carries TRBV7-9 and TRBJ2-1; D gene uncertain. Trimming left V 2 bases short and J 5 bases short, with 16 bases between. Germline loops: CDR1 SEHNR, CDR2 FQNEAQ (reference sequence). The CDR3 covers 16 residues. The DNA of the CDR3 is TGTGCCAGCAGCTTATCTGGGCTTTTCTTTAACAATGAGCAGTTCTTC. Protein: CASSLSGLFFNNEQFF.

The chain combines TRBV3-1 (or the pseudogene TRBV3-2) with TRBJ1-2, with TRBD1 matching 11 bases. The CDR3 is made up of 14 amino acids. Looked up from germline, CDR1 is LGHDT and CDR2 is YNNKEL (reference sequence). V lost 4 bases and J lost 6; bases outside the gene matches: 4. CDR3 DNA: TGTGCCAGCAGCCGCGGGACAGGGGGAAATGGCTACACCTTC. This encodes CASSRGTGGNGYTF.

The table lists this clone with a count of one. The chain couples TRBV6-6 to TRBJ1-2, with 8 bases identical to TRBD1. This CDR3 comprises 14 residues. Germline V gene lookup returns CDR1 MNHNY and CDR2 SVGAGI (reference sequence). Germline trimming cut 4 bases from V and 8 bases from J; bases unmatched to any gene: 9. CDR3 sequence: CASSSDEDRGGYTF. The CDR3 DNA is TGTGCCAGCAGTTCCGACGAAGACAGGGGAGGCTACACCTTC.

The chain carries TRBV7-2 and TRBJ2-5; TRBD1 might be the D (6 bases). Trimming removed 1 base from V and 2 bases from J, with 14 bases in between. The CDR3 has 16 residues. The germline V gene has CDR1 SGHTA and CDR2 FQGNSA. The CDR3 nucleotides read TGTGCCAGCAGCTTAGTTGGCAGGGGTGGGCAAGAGACCCAGTACTTC. It translates to CASSLVGRGGQETQYF.

This chain joins TRBV2 and TRBJ2-3; TRBD2 matches 8 bases. The CDR3 has 18 residues. V shed 1 base and J 5 bases; nucleotides not matched to a gene: 14. Per germline, CDR1 SNHLY and CDR2 FYNNEI. The CDR3 reads CASSEVEAGDAQKDTQYF. The CDR3 bases are TGTGCCAGCAGTGAAGTAGAAGCGGGAGACGCCCAGAAAGATACGCAGTATTTT.

V usage is TRBV6-5 and J usage is TRBJ1-2; TRBD1 matches 8 bases. The CDR3 spans 16 residues. The trim removed 2 bases at V and 6 bases at J, leaving 11 bases unmatched. Germline CDR1 MNHEY, CDR2 SVGAGI. CDR3 nucleotide sequence: TGTGCCAGCAGTTACCGGGCAGGGGGCCGGGCGGATGGCTACACCTTC. It specifies CASSYRAGGRADGYTF.

The chain uses TRBV18 and TRBJ2-6; D is ambiguous. The ends were cut back, 3 bases at V and 2 bases at J, with 8 bases in the middle. The CDR3 loop spans 15 amino acids. Germline loops: CDR1 KGHSH, CDR2 LQKENI. CDR3 protein: CASSPTQAGANVLTF. CDR3 bases: TGTGCCAGCTCACCTACACAAGCTGGGGCCAACGTCCTGACTTTC.

V gene TRBV9 combines with J gene TRBJ2-5; TRBD2 might be the D (6 bases). The CDR3 totals 15 residues. Germline-derived CDR1 and CDR2 are SGDLS and YYNGEE. V lost 0 bases, J lost 2 bases, and 11 bases lay in between. In nucleotides, the CDR3 is TGTGCCAGCAGCGTAGGACACCGGGGGCAAGAGACCCAGTACTTC. Translation gives CASSVGHRGQETQYF.

This rearrangement joins TRBV10-1 to TRBJ2-7; 10 positions match TRBD2. The CDR3 length is 14 residues. Germline trimming cut 5 bases from V and 5 bases from J; bases unmatched to any gene: 6. Per germline, CDR1 WNHNN and CDR2 SYGVQD (reference sequence). CDR3: CASSLSGGINEQYF. The CDR3 DNA follows: TGCGCCAGCAGTCTTAGCGGGGGGATAAACGAGCAGTACTTC.

The CDR3 DNA is TGTGCCAGTAGTCCCCTGACACACCAAGAGACCCAGTACTTC. Its protein product is CASSPLTHQETQYF. This chain uses TRBV19 with TRBJ2-5; D is uncertain. The CDR3 has 14 amino acids. The V gene lost 5 bases and the J gene lost 0 bases, with 10 bases spanning the gap. Germline values: CDR1 LNHDA, CDR2 SQIVND (reference sequence).

The chain links TRBV6-5 to TRBJ2-3; TRBD1 matches 9 bases. V gave up 0 bases and J gave up 5 bases; unmatched junction bases: 6. Germline values: CDR1 MNHEY, CDR2 SVGAGI. The CDR3 totals 16 residues. In nucleotides, the CDR3 is TGTGCCAGCAGTTACTCGAGGGACAGGGAGGGAGATACGCAGTATTTT. As protein: CASSYSRDREGDTQYF.

V is TRBV11-2 and J is TRBJ2-1, with 10 bases that match TRBD2. Trimming at V came to 1 base and at J to 8 bases, leaving 5 bases not matched to a gene. The CDR3 is made up of 15 amino acids. Germline CDR1 is SGHAT and CDR2 is FQNNGV. The CDR3 loop is CASSLGQRGGHEQFF. The DNA of the CDR3 is TGTGCCAGCAGCTTAGGCCAGCGGGGGGGGCATGAGCAGTTCTTC.

The chain has TRBV12-5 and TRBJ1-1, with D possibly being TRBD1 (5 bases). Germline values: CDR1 LGHNT, CDR2 FRNRAP. CDR3 size: 14 residues. V was clipped by 1 base and J by 1 base, with 7 bases between them. The CDR3 is CASGLGQPNTEAFF. The CDR3 bases are TGTGCTAGTGGTTTGGGACAGCCGAACACTGAAGCTTTCTTT.

The J gene is TRBJ1-2, the V gene TRBV7-9; TRBD1 matches 12 bases. The V gene end was trimmed by 0 bases and the J gene end by 6 bases; junction bases not matched to a gene: 5. The CDR3 length is 16 residues. Germline CDR1 reads SEHNR; CDR2 reads FQNEAQ (reference sequence). The CDR3 coding sequence is TGTGCCAGCAGCTTAGCTGGGACAGGGGGCTCCAATGGCTACACCTTC. This sequence encodes CASSLAGTGGSNGYTF.

V is TRBV11-2 and J is TRBJ2-7; 14 bases agree with TRBD2. The CDR3 totals 18 residues. The V segment lost 4 bases and the J segment 0 bases; nucleotides outside the gene matches: 8. From germline, CDR1 is SGHAT and CDR2 FQNNGV. The CDR3 here is CASSSAGTSGGSSYEQYF. The CDR3 nucleotides read TGTGCCAGCAGCTCCGCCGGGACTAGCGGGGGTAGCTCCTACGAGCAGTACTTC.

V gene TRBV11-2 combines with J gene TRBJ2-7; D gene unclear. Germline loops: CDR1 SGHAT, CDR2 FQNNGV. The V gene lost 0 bases and the J gene lost 0 bases, with 6 bases spanning the gap. The CDR3 is made up of 14 amino acids. CDR3 DNA sequence: TGTGCCAGCAGCTTAGAGTCCCACTCCTACGAGCAGTACTTC. Amino acid sequence: CASSLESHSYEQYF.

The chain is built from TRBV15 and TRBJ1-5, with D possibly matching TRBD1 (5 bases). The CDR3 covers 16 residues. V was clipped by 0 bases and J by 6 bases, with 15 bases between them. Per germline, CDR1 LNHNV and CDR2 YYDKDF (reference sequence). The CDR3 region has the DNA TGTGCCACCAGCAGAGATGGGGGGATGTTTCGTCAGCCCCAGCATTTT. Its translation is CATSRDGGMFRQPQHF.

This clone has just one count. The chain recombines TRBV6-6 with TRBJ2-2, with 8 bases aligning to TRBD1. V was pared by 1 base and J by 6 bases, with 4 bases of the junction left unmatched. The CDR3 spans 15 residues. CDR1 and CDR2 (germline): MNHNY, SVGAGI (reference sequence). CDR3 region: CASSYLLTGAGELFF. The CDR3 DNA reads TGTGCCAGCAGTTACTTGTTGACAGGGGCCGGGGAGCTGTTTTTT.